This T cell receptor beta chain was sequenced during a study of blood T cell repertoires in COVID-19. Study details: The cDNA or gDNA used as material had been derived from T cells, B-cell-depleted T cells, or PBMCs.

This clone has more than one count but fewer than ten. This CDR3 contains 16 residues. CDR1 MNHEY and CDR2 SVGAGI come from the germline V gene. The ends were cut back, 4 bases at V and 7 bases at J, with 21 bases in the middle. Participants came from some 26 US areas, aged roughly 18 to 95 years. Data came from immunoSEQ multiplex PCR; TCRdb stores just in-frame clones and leaves some out. The sample carries roughly 350,000 clones, more than 90% recorded once. The V and J genes are TRBV6-5 and TRBJ2-3, with TRBD1 as a possible D gene (6 bases). This receptor was obtained from a woman aged 25 to 39 who had recovered from COVID-19. The sample comprised PBMCs or T cells enriched from blood (not recorded which). The CDR3 sequence is CASSSPGPGARYTQYF. CDR3 DNA: TGTGCCAGCAGTTCGCCGGGCCCAGGGGCGCGGTATACGCAGTATTTT.